The 21 T cell receptor beta chains presented below share a single source sample, sequenced in a study of blood T cell repertoires in COVID-19. Sequenced by immunoSEQ multiplex PCR; TCRdb stores in-frame clones only, minus some. The sample records 250,000 to 300,000 clones, over 75% being singletons. The source material was PBMCs or T cells enriched from blood (not recorded which). The receptor source for this set is a woman in her 30s who had recovered from COVID-19.

The chain couples TRBV5-1 to TRBJ2-2; maybe TRBD2 (5 bases). Between the trimmed V and J ends, which lost 4 bases and 2 bases, there was a span of 9 bases. Per germline, CDR1 SGHRS and CDR2 YFSETQ. This CDR3 is built from 14 residues. The CDR3 reads CASSPDSNTGELFF. In DNA, the CDR3 is TGCGCCAGCAGCCCGGACTCAAACACCGGGGAGCTGTTTTTT.

The CDR3 DNA is TGTGCCAGCACCGGCCCCGCTAGCTCTGGAAACACCATATATTTT. The encoded protein is CASTGPASSGNTIYF. This chain connects TRBV28 to TRBJ1-3; D is uncertain. Trimming pared 7 bases from V and 0 bases from J, leaving 13 bases between. Germline V gene sequence: CDR1 MDHEN, CDR2 SYDVKM. This CDR3 region has 15 residues.

This chain joins TRBV14 and TRBJ1-1, with a possible D match to TRBD1 (6 bases). The CDR3 has 15 amino acids. Trimming removed 4 bases from V and 5 bases from J, with 17 bases in between. Germline V gene data show CDR1 as SGHDN and CDR2 as FVKESK. The CDR3 loop is CASSLIQGYWTEAFF. The CDR3 DNA reads as TGTGCCAGCAGCCTCATACAGGGTTACTGGACTGAAGCTTTCTTT.

J is TRBJ2-1 and V is TRBV4-3, with TRBD2 as a possible D gene (6 bases). Germline V lookup: CDR1 LGHNA, CDR2 YSLEER. The length of the CDR3 is 13 residues. Deletions cut 4 bases from V and 9 bases from J, with 13 bases between. This CDR3 reads CASSPKRAGEQFF. The CDR3 DNA sequence: TGCGCCAGCAGCCCGAAGCGGGCAGGTGAGCAGTTCTTC.

The gene calls are TRBV5-6 and TRBJ2-3, with a possible D match to TRBD1 (5 bases). Germline V gene sequence: CDR1 SGHDT, CDR2 YYEEEE. The CDR3 spans 16 residues. Trimming took off 4 bases at V and 2 bases at J, with 17 bases between the two ends. The DNA for the CDR3 is TGTGCCAGCAGCCCTTTTAGGGGCGCAACCACAGATACGCAGTATTTT. Protein sequence: CASSPFRGATTDTQYF. Full variable domain (rest looked up from reference TRBV5-6 and TRBJ2-3): DAGVTQSPTHLIKTRGQQVTLRCSPKSGHDTVSWYQQALGQGPQFIFQYYEEEERQRGNFPDRFSGHQFPNYSSELNVNALLLGDSALYLCASSPFRGATTDTQYFGPGTRLTVL.

The chain links TRBV18 to TRBJ2-1; D is uncertain. The CDR3 length is 13 residues. V was pared by 6 bases and J by 0 bases, with 6 bases between. Germline CDR1 KGHSH, CDR2 LQKENI. The chain's CDR3 is CASSPFSYNEQFF. The CDR3 coding sequence is TGTGCCAGCTCCCCCTTCTCCTACAATGAGCAGTTCTTC. The whole variable domain, filled in from reference TRBV18 and TRBJ2-1, reads NAGVMQNPRHLVRRRGQEARLRCSPMKGHSHVYWYRQLPEEGLKFMVYLQKENIIDESGMPKERFSAEFPKEGPSILRIQQVVRGDSAAYFCASSPFSYNEQFFGPGTRLTVL.

The chain joins TRBV3-1 (or the pseudogene TRBV3-2) to TRBJ2-1; 7 positions agree with TRBD1. Per the germline V gene, CDR1 is LGHDT and CDR2 is YNNKEL (reference sequence). The CDR3 runs to 13 residues. V lost 3 bases to trimming and J lost 15 bases; unmatched junction nucleotides: 11. CDR3 sequence (DNA): TGTGCCAGCAGCCAGGATTTACAGGGGCCGGGGTTCTTC. It specifies CASSQDLQGPGFF.

The CDR3 loop is CASSLGQGETQYF. CDR3 sequence (DNA): TGTGCCAGCAGCCTGGGACAGGGAGAGACCCAGTACTTC. This chain joins TRBV11-2 and TRBJ2-5, with 9 bases identical to TRBD1. Germline CDR1 and CDR2: SGHAT and FQNNGV. The CDR3 extends over 13 amino acids. J was trimmed by 4 bases and V by 5 bases; bases with no gene match: 2.

This clone was counted once. J is TRBJ2-7 and V is TRBV6-5, with TRBD2 matching over 9 bases. Germline V gene lookup returns CDR1 MNHEY and CDR2 SVGAGI. This CDR3 comprises 12 residues. V shed 6 bases, J shed 3 bases, and the junction held 0 bases outside the gene matches. The CDR3 loop reads CASRLAGYEQYF. DNA for the CDR3: TGTGCCAGCAGACTAGCGGGCTACGAGCAGTACTTC.

This clone was observed once. This rearrangement joins TRBV9 to TRBJ1-4; weak D call: TRBD1 (6 bases). Germline CDR1 reads SGDLS; CDR2 reads YYNGEE. This CDR3 has 14 amino acids. V was pared by 4 bases and J by 3 bases, with 10 bases between. CDR3 in DNA: TGTGCCAGCAGCCCGGCAGGGGCTAATGAAAAACTGTTTTTT. Its protein is CASSPAGANEKLFF.

The J gene is TRBJ2-5, the V gene TRBV5-4; 9 bases map to TRBD1. The ends lost 6 bases at V and 5 bases at J; junction bases unmatched: 8. The CDR3 contains 14 residues. Germline lookup yields CDR1 SGHNT and CDR2 YYREEE (reference sequence). The CDR3, as DNA: TGTGCCAGCACACCCACAGGGGGCATTGAGACCCAGTACTTC. This gives the protein CASTPTGGIETQYF.

The rearrangement links TRBV3-1 (or the pseudogene TRBV3-2) to TRBJ1-1; D remains ambiguous. This CDR3 has 11 residues. V was shortened by 1 base and J by 6 bases, with 3 bases between the two germline ends. The V gene's germline CDR1 is LGHDT and CDR2 YNNKEL (reference sequence). DNA for the CDR3: TGTGCCAGCAGCCAAGGGCCTGAAGCTTTCTTT. This gives the protein CASSQGPEAFF.

V usage is TRBV6-2 or TRBV6-3 and J usage is TRBJ1-2, with TRBD1 identical over 9 bases. Germline CDR1 is MNHEY and CDR2 is SVGEGT. The CDR3 contains 16 residues. The V segment lost 7 bases and the J segment 1 base; nucleotides outside the gene matches: 10. In DNA, the CDR3 is TGTGCCAGCAACCCCGATTGGGACAGGGATAACTATGGCTACACCTTC. It translates to CASNPDWDRDNYGYTF.

The chain combines TRBV5-4 with TRBJ2-2; D call uncertain. Trimming cost V 3 bases and J 5 bases, with 17 bases left between them. The CDR3 extends over 16 amino acids. Germline V CDR1 and CDR2: SGHNT, YYREEE (reference sequence). The CDR3 nucleotides read TGTGCCAGCAGCTCGGATCTTGGGCAGATAACCGGGGAGCTGTTTTTT. Protein sequence: CASSSDLGQITGELFF.

The gene calls are TRBV27 and TRBJ2-7; D perhaps matches TRBD1 (5 bases). This CDR3 comprises 12 residues. V lost 4 bases and J 7 bases, leaving 11 bases between the germline ends. Germline CDR1 is MNHEY and CDR2 is SMNVEV (reference sequence). The CDR3 nucleotides are TGTGCCAGCAGTTGGGGTGGGGCAGAGCAGTACTTC. The encoded protein is CASSWGGAEQYF.

This clone was recorded a few times. The rearrangement uses TRBV7-9 and TRBJ2-7; a weak D match, TRBD1 (6 bases). V lost 4 bases and J 6 bases, leaving 13 bases between the germline ends. Germline-derived CDR1 and CDR2 are SEHNR and FQNEAQ (reference sequence). The CDR3 extends over 13 amino acids. The CDR3, as DNA: TGTGCCAGCAGCTCGGCGCCCAGGGGCGAGCAGTACTTC. As protein: CASSSAPRGEQYF.

This clone was recorded once. The J gene is TRBJ2-3, the V gene TRBV2, with D maybe TRBD2 (5 bases). The CDR3 has 14 residues. CDR1 SNHLY and CDR2 FYNNEI come from the germline V gene. The germline V and J ends were trimmed by 7 bases and 4 bases, with 15 bases remaining between them. The CDR3 nucleotides read TGTGCCAGCACTAGAGCGGTGCCCGCAGATACGCAGTATTTT. It is translated as CASTRAVPADTQYF.

The rearrangement links TRBV7-9 to TRBJ2-7; TRBD2 agrees at 8 bases. This CDR3 contains 13 residues. From germline, CDR1 is SEHNR and CDR2 FQNEAQ (reference sequence). Trimming removed 11 bases from V and 6 bases from J; junction bases left unmatched: 12. In nucleotides, the CDR3 is TGTGCCTCTTCGGGGGGGCCGGTGGTCGAGCAGTACTTC. Its protein is CASSGGPVVEQYF.

The rearrangement uses TRBV9 and TRBJ2-1; 7 bases are a match to TRBD1. The CDR3 has 15 amino acids. V was pared by 6 bases and J by 3 bases, with 9 bases of the junction left unmatched. The germline V gene has CDR1 SGDLS and CDR2 YYNGEE. CDR3 sequence (DNA): TGTGCCAGCAATCGCCGGGACAGCATCTACAATGAGCAGTTCTTC. As protein: CASNRRDSIYNEQFF. Together with reference TRBV9 and TRBJ2-1, the CDR3 gives the full variable domain: DSGVTQTPKHLITATGQRVTLRCSPRSGDLSVYWYQQSLDQGLQFLIQYYNGEERAKGNILERFSAQQFPDLHSELNLSSLELGDSALYFCASNRRDSIYNEQFFGPGTRLTVL.

The gene calls are TRBV4-1 and TRBJ1-4; D not certain. The V gene lost 0 bases and the J gene lost 5 bases, with 19 bases spanning the gap. Germline-derived CDR1 and CDR2 are MGHRA and YSYEKL. The CDR3 covers 18 residues. This CDR3 reads CASSQDLGGVGRNEKLFF. As DNA, the CDR3 is TGCGCCAGCAGCCAAGATCTTGGCGGGGTCGGGAGGAATGAAAAACTGTTTTTT.

The chain links TRBV11-2 to TRBJ2-2; D not certain. This CDR3 is built from 13 residues. Deletions cut 5 bases from V and 5 bases from J, with 9 bases between. Germline CDR1 reads SGHAT; CDR2 reads FQNNGV. In DNA form, the CDR3 reads TGTGCCAGCAGCCAGGCTCCTACCGGGGAGCTGTTTTTT. Protein: CASSQAPTGELFF.